This TCR beta chain was recovered during a study of cytomegalovirus exposure and HLA in healthy donors. Notes on the study in general: Reportedly, diagnosis of cytomegalovirus status by the classifier showed high specificity and sensitivity. According to the study, 180 or so TCR beta chains were cytomegalovirus-associated. In vitro, three CMV-associated chains proved specific for CMV antigens. TCR beta sequences reportedly predicted the HLA-A and HLA-B alleles of most subjects accurately.

This CDR3 has 15 residues. The germline V gene encodes CDR1 LNHDA and CDR2 SQIVND (reference sequence). V trimming: 3 bases; J trimming: 10 bases; junction bases outside the gene matches: 10. About this clone: Its target is not known.

The PCR contained 60 Vbeta and 13 Jbeta primers. The table came from immunoSEQ multiplex PCR; TCRdb's copy has only in-frame clones and leaves some out. The repertoire has about 190,000 clones, about 77% of them found once; the top ten carry roughly 2.1%. Material for sequencing was PBMCs. This receptor was identified in a woman in her twenties or thirties in good health and CMV-seropositive. The chain combines TRBV19 with TRBJ1-1; 11 positions agree with TRBD1. The CDR3 loop reads CASSMPGTGGDGAFF. The CDR3, as DNA: TGTGCCAGTAGTATGCCCGGGACAGGGGGTGATGGAGCTTTCTTT.